This TCR beta chain was captured by sequencing in a study of control samples from healthy donors and cancer patients. Measured with immunoSEQ multiplex PCR; TCRdb has only the in-frame clones, and not every one. The repertoire includes approximately 89,000 clones, roughly 84% of them detected once, and over 2% sits in the top ten. This CDR3 region has 15 residues. V gave up 11 bases and J gave up 6 bases, with 25 bases separating them. Germline loops: CDR1 MNHEY, CDR2 SVGAGI. The sequencing sample was made of blood. This TCR was recovered from a woman aged 40 to 49 in good health. The chain uses TRBV6-5 and TRBJ1-2; no clear D. The CDR3: CAGAGPVATNNGYTF. CDR3 nucleotide sequence: TGTGCCGGAGCCGGGCCCGTGGCAACAAACAATGGCTACACCTTC.